The clone carrying this TCR beta chain appeared once. The germline CDR1 and CDR2 sequences are LGHDT and YNNKEL (reference sequence). CDR3 size: 16 residues. Trimming at V came to 2 bases and at J to 5 bases, leaving 10 bases not matched to a gene. The record originates from a study of blood T cell repertoires in COVID-19. Study at large: Samples taken during acute and convalescent COVID-19 were collected in the United States, Italy and Spain. The analysed material was cDNA or gDNA that came from T cells, B-cell-depleted T cells, or PBMCs.

Authors' analysis steps: Cell counts per sample came from amplifying reference gene primers. Only in-frame clones appear in the TCRdb table, and some are missing; sequencing was by immunoSEQ multiplex PCR. V and J calls plus clone size are reproduced from that table; the DNA served to infer D and trimming. The table shows 200,000 to 300,000 clones, with approximately 84% occurring only once. The sequenced sample was peripheral blood. The receptor was isolated from a man in his fifties with acute or convalescent COVID-19. The chain recombines TRBV3-1 (or the pseudogene TRBV3-2) with TRBJ2-5, with 8 bases identical to TRBD2. CDR3 residues: CASSQRTSGGDETQYF. Here the CDR3 DNA reads TGTGCCAGCAGCCAACGTACTAGCGGAGGTGATGAGACCCAGTACTTC.